The rows below give T cell receptor beta chains drawn from one sample of a study of blood T cell repertoires in COVID-19. The repertoire was sequenced with immunoSEQ multiplex PCR; TCRdb's copy has only in-frame clones and lacks some. The table lists tens of thousands of clones, roughly nine tenths of them singletons, with roughly 8% in the top ten. Sequenced: peripheral blood. The receptors stem from a woman in her seventies with active COVID-19. CDR3s include the opening cysteine and the closing phenylalanine or tryptophan. A D gene is named only where the DNA matches it firmly. Where a row states a size, it is once, few, many or the class of an expanded clone; other rows omit it.

clone_size	j_call	v_call	d_call	cdr3_length	cdr3_aa	cdr3_nt
-	TRBJ2-3	TRBV25-1	-	13	CASSQRRTDTQYF	TGTGCCAGCAGCCAGCGGCGCACAGATACGCAGTATTTT
-	TRBJ1-4	TRBV27	-	14	CASSSDRLNEKLFF	TGTGCCAGCAGTTCAGACAGACTTAATGAAAAACTGTTTTTT
once	TRBJ1-2	TRBV4-2	-	16	CASSQDYRGASNGYTF	TGTGCCAGCAGCCAAGATTATCGGGGGGCGAGTAATGGCTACACCTTC
-	TRBJ2-3	TRBV28	TRBD1	15	CASTDRAPSTDTQYF	TGTGCCAGTACCGACAGGGCCCCTAGCACAGATACGCAGTATTTT
-	TRBJ1-1	TRBV7-9	-	14	CASSATNMNTEAFF	TGTGCCAGCAGCGCTACTAACATGAACACTGAAGCTTTCTTT
-	TRBJ1-1	TRBV5-1	-	14	CASSLGERGTEAFF	TGCGCCAGCAGCTTGGGGGAACGGGGCACTGAAGCTTTCTTT
once	TRBJ2-1	TRBV7-9	TRBD1	15	CASSVGTGGRNEQFF	TGTGCCAGCAGCGTAGGGACAGGGGGCCGGAATGAGCAGTTCTTC
-	TRBJ1-4	TRBV2	-	14	CASRTVATNEKLFF	TGTGCCAGCAGGACAGTTGCAACTAATGAAAAACTGTTTTTT
-	TRBJ2-1	TRBV9	TRBD1	15	CASSRGQGALNEQFF	TGTGCCAGCAGCCGGGGACAGGGGGCCTTGAATGAGCAGTTCTTC
-	TRBJ1-5	TRBV30	TRBD1	15	CAWEKDRASNQPQHF	TGTGCCTGGGAAAAGGACAGGGCAAGTAATCAGCCCCAGCATTTT
once	TRBJ2-1	TRBV2	TRBD2	16	CASKRGASGSYNEQFF	TGTGCCAGCAAACGGGGGGCTAGCGGGTCCTACAATGAGCAGTTCTTC
-	TRBJ1-1	TRBV29-1	-	14	CSTLMNRVNTEAFF	TGCAGCACCTTAATGAACAGGGTTAACACTGAAGCTTTCTTT
-	TRBJ2-3	TRBV28	TRBD2	16	CASSLRLAGDADTQYF	TGTGCCAGCAGTTTAAGACTAGCGGGAGACGCAGATACGCAGTATTTT
-	TRBJ2-5	TRBV6-6	-	14	CASQQGGIQETQYF	TGTGCCAGCCAACAGGGGGGGATACAAGAGACCCAGTACTTC
-	TRBJ1-5	TRBV28	-	15	CASSAPTGSNQPQHF	TGTGCCAGCAGTGCGCCGACAGGTAGCAATCAGCCCCAGCATTTT
-	TRBJ1-5	TRBV7-8	-	16	CASSLARGSGNQPQHF	TGTGCCAGCAGCTTAGCACGCGGTTCGGGCAATCAGCCCCAGCATTTT
-	TRBJ1-5	TRBV19	-	17	CASSIVGGGAQIQPQHF	TGTGCCAGTAGTATAGTGGGGGGGGGCGCCCAAATTCAGCCCCAGCATTTT
-	TRBJ2-1	TRBV24-1	TRBD2	16	CATSDRSGRMVNEQFF	TGTGCCACCAGTGATCGTAGCGGGAGAATGGTCAATGAGCAGTTCTTC
-	TRBJ2-3	TRBV4-1	-	14	CASSHPQGKDTQYF	TGCGCCAGCAGCCACCCTCAGGGGAAAGATACGCAGTATTTT
-	TRBJ2-1	TRBV5-6	TRBD1	16	CASSLRRTGAYNEQFF	TGTGCCAGCAGCTTGCGCCGTACAGGGGCCTACAATGAGCAGTTCTTC
few	TRBJ2-3	TRBV24-1	-	16	CATSDWRDGSTDTQYF	TGTGCCACCAGTGATTGGCGGGACGGTAGCACAGATACGCAGTATTTT
-	TRBJ2-5	TRBV7-3	-	13	CASSWVRGETQYF	TGTGCCAGCAGCTGGGTCCGCGGAGAGACCCAGTACTTC
-	TRBJ1-6	TRBV19	-	15	CASSIDGGGASPLHF	TGTGCCAGTAGTATAGATGGCGGCGGGGCTTCACCCCTCCACTTT
-	TRBJ1-6	TRBV25-1	TRBD1	15	CASSEFRGYNSPLHF	TGTGCCAGCAGTGAATTCAGGGGGTATAATTCACCCCTCCACTTT
-	TRBJ1-1	TRBV18	-	14	CASSPDTAGGGAFF	TGTGCCAGCTCACCCGACACCGCCGGAGGTGGAGCTTTCTTT
-	TRBJ1-2	TRBV4-2	TRBD1	17	CASSQDIGRKGAQGYTF	TGTGCCAGCAGCCAAGATATCGGGCGGAAGGGGGCGCAAGGCTACACCTTC